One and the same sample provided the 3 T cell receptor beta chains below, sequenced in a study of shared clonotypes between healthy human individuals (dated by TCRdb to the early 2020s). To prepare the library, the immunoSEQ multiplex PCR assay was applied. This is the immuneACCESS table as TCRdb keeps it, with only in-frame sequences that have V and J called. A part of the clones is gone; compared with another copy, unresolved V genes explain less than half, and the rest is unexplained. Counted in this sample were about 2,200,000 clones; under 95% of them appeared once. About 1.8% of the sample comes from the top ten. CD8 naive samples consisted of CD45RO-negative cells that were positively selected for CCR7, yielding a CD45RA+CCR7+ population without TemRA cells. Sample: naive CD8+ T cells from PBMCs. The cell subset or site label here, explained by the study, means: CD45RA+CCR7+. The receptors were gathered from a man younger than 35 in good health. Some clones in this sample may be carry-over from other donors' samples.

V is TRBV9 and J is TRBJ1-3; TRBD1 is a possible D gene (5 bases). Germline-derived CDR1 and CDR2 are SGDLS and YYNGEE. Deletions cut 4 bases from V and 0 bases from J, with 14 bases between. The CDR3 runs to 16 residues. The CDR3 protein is CASSPTATNSGNTIYF. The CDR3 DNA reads TGTGCCAGCAGCCCGACAGCGACCAACTCTGGAAACACCATATATTTT.

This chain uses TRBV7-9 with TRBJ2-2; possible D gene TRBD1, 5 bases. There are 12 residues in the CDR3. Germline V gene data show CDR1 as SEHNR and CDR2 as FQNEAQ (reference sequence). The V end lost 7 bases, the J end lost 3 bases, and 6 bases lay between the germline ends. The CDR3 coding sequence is TGTGCCAGCACCAGGGACACCGGGGAGCTGTTTTTT. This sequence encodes CASTRDTGELFF.

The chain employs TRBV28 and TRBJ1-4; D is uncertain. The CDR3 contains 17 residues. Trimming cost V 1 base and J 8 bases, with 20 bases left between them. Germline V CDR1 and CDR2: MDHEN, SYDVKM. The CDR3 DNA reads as TGTGCCAGCAGTTTATTGGGCGCAGTCGAAAGACACGAAAAACTGTTTTTT. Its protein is CASSLLGAVERHEKLFF.